These T cell receptor beta chains were read from a single sample in a study of cytomegalovirus exposure and HLA in healthy donors. Here immunoSEQ multiplex PCR was the method, and the copy in TCRdb shows in-frame clones only, minus some. The sample holds roughly 110,000 clones, around 80% seen once. The sequenced material came from PBMCs. The origin of the receptors is a man aged 30-40 years in good health and CMV-seropositive. Both conserved end residues are part of each CDR3. A D gene is named only where the DNA matches it firmly. Some rows have no size entry. The others give once, few or many, or a class for an expanded clone.

V	J	size	length	D	CDR3	DNA
TRBV6-4	TRBJ1-2	NA	14	TRBD1	CASSAGQGASGYTF	TGTGCCAGCAGCGCCGGACAGGGGGCGTCTGGCTACACCTTC
TRBV6-5	TRBJ1-3	NA	13	TRBD1	CASSSDRGGTIYF	TGTGCCAGCAGTTCTGACAGGGGCGGCACCATATATTTT
TRBV2	TRBJ2-1	NA	11	NA	CASTVYNEQFF	TGTGCCAGCACAGTCTACAATGAGCAGTTCTTC
TRBV21-1	TRBJ2-3	NA	16	NA	CASSKGGGSEADTQYF	TGTGCCAGCAGCAAAGGCGGGGGAAGTGAAGCAGATACGCAGTATTTT
TRBV5-1	TRBJ2-5	NA	14	TRBD2	CASSLGGQGGEQYF	TGCGCCAGCAGCTTGGGGGGCCAGGGAGGGGAGCAGTACTTC
TRBV14	TRBJ1-6	NA	14	NA	CASSQQQGDSPLHF	TGTGCCAGCAGCCAACAACAGGGAGATTCACCCCTCCACTTT
TRBV10-2	TRBJ2-2	NA	19	TRBD2	CASSESLLAGETNTGELFF	TGCGCCAGCAGTGAGTCCCTACTAGCGGGGGAAACGAACACCGGGGAGCTGTTTTTT
TRBV6-4	TRBJ2-3	NA	16	TRBD2	CASSVIGGASTDTQYF	TGTGCCAGCAGTGTTATCGGGGGGGCTAGCACAGATACGCAGTATTTT
TRBV21-1	TRBJ1-5	NA	14	NA	CASSNNRANQPQHF	TGTGCCAGCAGCAATAACAGGGCCAATCAGCCCCAGCATTTT
TRBV4-2	TRBJ2-7	NA	16	TRBD1	CASSQEVGTGPYEQYF	TGTGCCAGCAGCCAAGAGGTCGGGACAGGGCCCTACGAGCAGTACTTC
TRBV10-2	TRBJ2-7	NA	13	TRBD1	CASRGTGGYEQYF	TGCGCCAGCAGGGGGACAGGGGGCTACGAGCAGTACTTC
TRBV6-5	TRBJ2-7	NA	15	TRBD2	CASSPPSGGSYEQYF	TGTGCCAGCAGCCCCCCTAGCGGGGGGTCGTACGAGCAGTACTTC
TRBV13	TRBJ2-6	few	14	NA	CASSPNSGANVLTF	TGTGCCAGCAGCCCAAACTCTGGGGCCAACGTCCTGACTTTC
TRBV7-6	TRBJ2-3	NA	16	TRBD1	CASSTGQGGRTDTQYF	TGTGCCAGCAGCACCGGACAGGGGGGACGGACAGATACGCAGTATTTT
TRBV28	TRBJ1-1	NA	14	NA	CASSFPWRLTEAFF	TGTGCCAGCAGTTTTCCCTGGCGGCTAACTGAAGCTTTCTTT
TRBV7-2	TRBJ1-2	NA	14	TRBD1	CASSLASRGGGYTF	TGTGCCAGCAGCTTAGCGTCTCGAGGGGGCGGCTACACCTTC
TRBV4-1	TRBJ2-2	NA	15	NA	CASSQDRGMGGELFF	TGCGCCAGCAGCCAAGATAGGGGGATGGGCGGGGAGCTGTTTTTT
TRBV27	TRBJ1-2	NA	15	TRBD1	CASSVSGTGNYGYTF	TGTGCCAGCAGCGTATCCGGGACAGGGAACTATGGCTACACCTTC
TRBV2	TRBJ2-2	NA	14	NA	CASSGRTNTGELFF	TGTGCCAGCAGTGGCCGGACTAACACCGGGGAGCTGTTTTTT
TRBV5-1	TRBJ2-2	NA	15	NA	CASSLGGPGTGELFF	TGCGCCAGCAGCTTGGGAGGGCCGGGCACCGGGGAGCTGTTTTTT
TRBV4-2	TRBJ2-1	few	12	TRBD2	CASSRGGTVQFF	TGTGCCAGCAGCCGGGGGGGAACGGTGCAGTTCTTC
TRBV4-2	TRBJ2-3	NA	16	NA	CASSQGDAGSTDTQYF	TGTGCCAGCAGCCAAGGGGACGCGGGGAGCACAGATACGCAGTATTTT
TRBV5-1	TRBJ2-3	few	14	NA	CASSLGPRGDTQYF	TGCGCCAGCAGCTTGGGACCCAGGGGAGATACGCAGTATTTT
TRBV4-2	TRBJ2-1	NA	20	TRBD2	CASSQDRLAGGPSSYNEQFF	TGTGCCAGCAGCCAAGACCGGCTAGCGGGGGGCCCGAGCTCCTACAATGAGCAGTTCTTC
TRBV2	TRBJ1-1	NA	15	TRBD1	CASRPAQGGNTEAFF	TGTGCCAGCAGACCTGCCCAGGGGGGGAACACTGAAGCTTTCTTT
TRBV19	TRBJ2-7	NA	13	NA	CASSIRGQDEQYF	TGTGCCAGTAGTATAAGGGGCCAGGACGAGCAGTACTTC
TRBV9	TRBJ2-1	NA	17	TRBD2	CASSVGASGGPYNEQFF	TGTGCCAGCAGCGTAGGGGCTAGCGGGGGGCCCTACAATGAGCAGTTCTTC
TRBV29-1	TRBJ2-2	NA	18	TRBD1	CSVCTGQGDSSNTGELFF	TGCAGCGTCTGTACGGGACAGGGGGACAGTTCGAACACCGGGGAGCTGTTTTTT
TRBV19	TRBJ1-1	NA	14	TRBD1	CASSPRTGNTEAFF	TGTGCCAGTAGTCCGAGGACAGGGAACACTGAAGCTTTCTTT
TRBV7-9	TRBJ1-1	NA	14	TRBD1	CASENPTGLTEAFF	TGTGCCAGCGAGAACCCGACAGGGCTCACTGAAGCTTTCTTT
TRBV6-6	TRBJ2-7	NA	12	NA	CASSPDTYEQYF	TGTGCCAGCAGTCCCGACACCTACGAGCAGTACTTC
TRBV7-2	TRBJ2-1	NA	16	TRBD2	CASSFELAGLYNEQFF	TGTGCCAGCAGCTTTGAACTAGCGGGGCTCTACAATGAGCAGTTCTTC
TRBV19	TRBJ1-6	NA	15	TRBD1	CASSQGALRASPLHF	TGTGCCAGTAGCCAGGGGGCTCTTCGAGCTTCACCCCTCCACTTT
TRBV5-1	TRBJ2-3	NA	19	TRBD2	CASSLVASGGAGSTDTQYF	TGCGCCAGCAGCTTGGTGGCTAGCGGGGGGGCAGGTAGCACAGATACGCAGTATTTT
TRBV5-1	TRBJ1-4	NA	16	TRBD1	CASSPISGTATEKLFF	TGCGCCAGCAGCCCCATTTCGGGGACAGCGACTGAAAAACTGTTTTTT
TRBV4-1	TRBJ1-3	few	14	NA	CASSQQGTGNTIYF	TGCGCCAGCAGCCAGCAGGGCACTGGAAACACCATATATTTT
TRBV5-1	TRBJ1-1	NA	14	NA	CASSPGGRNTEAFF	TGCGCCAGCAGCCCCGGGGGGCGGAACACTGAAGCTTTCTTT
TRBV6-5	TRBJ2-2	once	14	NA	CASSPSQSPGELFF	TGTGCCAGCAGTCCTTCACAGAGCCCCGGGGAGCTGTTTTTT
TRBV6-4	TRBJ1-1	NA	17	TRBD1	CASSDDHRGGLNTEAFF	TGTGCCAGCAGTGACGATCACAGGGGAGGCCTGAACACTGAAGCTTTCTTT
TRBV11-3	TRBJ2-1	NA	15	TRBD1	CASSHRGKSYNEQFF	TGTGCCAGCAGCCACAGGGGAAAGTCCTACAATGAGCAGTTCTTC
TRBV18	TRBJ2-7	few	12	NA	CASSNGQYEQYF	TGTGCCAGCTCAAACGGACAGTACGAGCAGTACTTC
TRBV5-1	TRBJ1-1	NA	14	NA	CASSAHSLNTEAFF	TGCGCCAGCAGCGCCCACAGTTTGAACACTGAAGCTTTCTTT
TRBV7-9	TRBJ1-2	NA	13	NA	CASSPEGGGGYTF	TGTGCCAGCAGCCCCGAAGGGGGGGGCGGCTACACCTTC
TRBV4-1	TRBJ2-7	NA	15	TRBD1	CASRPGQGPGGEQYF	TGCGCCAGCAGACCGGGACAGGGCCCCGGGGGCGAGCAGTACTTC
TRBV7-2	TRBJ2-7	NA	16	TRBD1	CASSSWAGTAGYEQYF	TGTGCCAGCAGCTCCTGGGCCGGGACAGCTGGCTACGAGCAGTACTTC
TRBV10-1	TRBJ2-2	NA	18	TRBD1	CASSNGGQGVSNTGELFF	TGCGCCAGCTCTAACGGGGGACAGGGGGTTTCGAACACCGGGGAGCTGTTTTTT
TRBV21-1	TRBJ1-1	few	14	NA	CASSKGSQNTEAFF	TGTGCCAGCAGCAAAGGTTCCCAGAACACTGAAGCTTTCTTT
TRBV7-2	TRBJ2-7	NA	15	NA	CASSISYRAHYEQYF	TGTGCCAGCAGCATCTCTTACAGGGCCCACTACGAGCAGTACTTC
TRBV19	TRBJ1-4	NA	15	NA	CASTHLGATNEKLFF	TGTGCCAGTACCCACCTTGGAGCAACTAATGAAAAACTGTTTTTT
TRBV30	TRBJ2-6	NA	17	TRBD1	CAWGVDRVRSGANVLTF	TGTGCCTGGGGCGTCGACAGGGTTCGCTCCGGGGCCAACGTCCTGACTTTC